The TCR beta chain under discussion was sequenced for a study of blood T cells in healthy people across ages. Study-wide results and caveats: Older individuals had lower TCR beta diversity per million T cells (the decline was roughly linear).

V was clipped by 2 bases and J by 4 bases; unmatched bases: 3. Per the germline V gene, CDR1 is SGHTA and CDR2 is FQGNSA. The CDR3 extends over 15 amino acids. Note on this clonotype: As yet, its antigen is unknown.

The second PCR ran about 6 to 12 cycles with a sample-barcoded 5' primer and J-beta primers. TCRdb reanalysed the 5' RACE reads using MiXCR and keeps one entry per CDR3 protein. The sample lists over a million distinct CDR3 sequences; about 23% were seen once. These data also featured in a second study, about T cells of mothers and their children.

The sequenced sample consisted of blood. The rearrangement uses TRBV7-2 and TRBJ2-3; 10 bases are shared with TRBD2. The sequence derives from a girl aged 2 to 9 in good health. The CDR3 coding sequence is TGTGCCAGCAGCTTAAGCGGGGGGGAAGCAGATACGCAGTATTTT. Its translation: CASSLSGGEADTQYF. The full variable domain, its missing parts supplied by reference TRBV7-2 and TRBJ2-3, is GAGVSQSPSNKVTEKGKDVELRCDPISGHTALYWYRQSLGQGLEFLIYFQGNSAPDKSGLPSDRFSAERTGGSVSTLTIQRTQQEDSAVYLCASSLSGGEADTQYFGPGTRLTVL.